These T cell receptor beta chains were read from a single sample in a study of technical replicates of blood from a few donors. The protocol was immunoSEQ multiplex PCR, while the TCRdb copy is restricted to in-frame clones and leaves out a portion. The sample lists under 90,000 clones, almost 98% seen once, with approximately 0.2% in the top ten. The sequenced sample consisted of T cells isolated from PBMCs. These receptors originate from a human donor in good health. Both conserved end residues are part of each CDR3. Each record gives: J gene, D gene, CDR3 length, V gene, clone size, CDR3 DNA, CDR3 protein. A D gene is named only where the DNA matches it firmly. Size is omitted from some rows. Given values are once, few, many or a class for expanded clones.

>TRBJ1-1|.|13|TRBV7-9|.
TGTGCCAGCAGCCCTACAGGGTACACTGAAGCTTTCTTT
CASSPTGYTEAFF
>TRBJ2-7|.|12|TRBV14|.
TGTGCCAGCAGCCCCCCACTCTACGAGCAGTACTTC
CASSPPLYEQYF
>TRBJ1-2|TRBD1|15|TRBV7-9|.
TGTGCCAGCAGCGGCCGGACAGGGCTCCCCTATGGCTACACCTTC
CASSGRTGLPYGYTF
>TRBJ1-4|.|12|TRBV6-1|.
TGTGCCAGCAGTGAAGACCAGGAAAAACTGTTTTTT
CASSEDQEKLFF
>TRBJ1-5|.|15|TRBV5-6|.
TGTGCCAGCAGCCGCGGACAGCGGCAGTCCCAGCCCCAGCATTTT
CASSRGQRQSQPQHF
>TRBJ1-6|TRBD1|19|TRBV27|.
TGTGCCAGCACCAAAGGGACAGGGGGCACGGGCTCCTATAATTCACCCCTCCACTTT
CASTKGTGGTGSYNSPLHF
>TRBJ2-1|.|12|TRBV27|.
TGTGCCAGCAGTTCTTACAGAAATGAGCAGTTCTTC
CASSSYRNEQFF
>TRBJ2-3|.|15|TRBV5-1|.
TGCGCCAGCAGCGCACCGTCCCCTGCGGCAGATACGCAGTATTTT
CASSAPSPAADTQYF
>TRBJ1-5|.|16|TRBV5-8|.
TGTGCCAGCAACGAAGGGGGGGGCTGGCCCGATCAGCCCCAGCATTTT
CASNEGGGWPDQPQHF
>TRBJ2-1|.|15|TRBV6-1|.
TGTGCCAGCAGTCAACTGTCGGTGGTGCGCAATGAGCAGTTCTTC
CASSQLSVVRNEQFF
>TRBJ1-1|.|13|TRBV30|.
TGTGCCTGGAACAGGGACCGGCGGACTGAAGCTTTCTTT
CAWNRDRRTEAFF
>TRBJ2-1|TRBD2|18|TRBV30|.
TGTGCCTGGAGTCGATTGCTAGGACTAGCGGGGTCCTACAATGAGCAGTTCTTC
CAWSRLLGLAGSYNEQFF
>TRBJ2-1|.|18|TRBV6-4|.
TGTGCCAGCAGTGACTCTGGCATGCCCCCGAAGACCTACAATGAGCAGTTCTTC
CASSDSGMPPKTYNEQFF
>TRBJ2-3|.|15|TRBV7-9|.
TGTGCCAGCAGCGTAGGGGCGGGTAGCACAGATACGCAGTATTTT
CASSVGAGSTDTQYF
>TRBJ2-3|TRBD2|16|TRBV5-4|.
TGTGCCAGCAGCTTGGGACTAGCGGGGGGAGCCGATACGCAGTATTTT
CASSLGLAGGADTQYF
>TRBJ2-3|.|16|TRBV27|.
TGTGCCAGCAGTAAATTGACAGCTACTAGCACAGATACGCAGTATTTT
CASSKLTATSTDTQYF
>TRBJ1-5|.|15|TRBV10-2|.
TGCGCCAGCACTACGACAGGATGGGGCAATCAGCCCCAGCATTTT
CASTTTGWGNQPQHF
>TRBJ2-1|.|11|TRBV2|.
TGTGCCAGCAGTGGTGTCTTTGAGCAGTTCTTC
CASSGVFEQFF
>TRBJ1-5|TRBD1|15|TRBV7-6|.
TGTGCCAGCAGCCCCGGACAGGGAGGGAATCAGCCCCAGCATTTT
CASSPGQGGNQPQHF
>TRBJ1-1|.|14|TRBV7-9|.
TGTGCCAGCAGCTTAGAGGTTAGGGGTGCTGAAGCTTTCTTT
CASSLEVRGAEAFF
>TRBJ2-2|TRBD2|18|TRBV5-8|.
TGTGCCAGCAGCCGGACTAGCGGGAATTACCTTCATCACGGGGAGCTGTTTTTT
CASSRTSGNYLHHGELFF
>TRBJ2-1|.|16|TRBV7-8|.
TGTGCCAGCAGCTCTATCCCGACTAGATCACTCAATGAGCAGTTCTTC
CASSSIPTRSLNEQFF
>TRBJ2-1|.|15|TRBV6-5|.
TGTGCCAGCAGTTTGCGGACAGATAACTACAATGAGCAGTTCTTC
CASSLRTDNYNEQFF
>TRBJ2-1|TRBD1|17|TRBV29-1|.
TGCAGCGTTGAGGGCAGGACAGGGCCTTACCCCCACAATGAGCAGTTCTTC
CSVEGRTGPYPHNEQFF
>TRBJ2-7|.|20|TRBV4-1|.
TGCGCCAGCAGCCAATCCCCGGGACGAGGCATGGGAGGGGGAACCTACGAGCAGTACTTC
CASSQSPGRGMGGGTYEQYF
>TRBJ1-1|.|13|TRBV7-2|.
TGTGCCAGCAGCAGAGACAGGAACACTGAAGCTTTCTTT
CASSRDRNTEAFF
>TRBJ2-5|.|13|TRBV28|.
TGTGCCAGCAGTTTCGAGGGCCAAGAGACCCAGTACTTC
CASSFEGQETQYF
>TRBJ2-1|TRBD2|17|TRBV6-1|.
TGTGCCAGCAGTGAAGTATGGCGGGAGCTTTTTAGCAATGAGCAGTTCTTC
CASSEVWRELFSNEQFF
>TRBJ2-7|TRBD2|17|TRBV10-3|once
TGTGCCATCAGTGAGCCGACCGCGGGCGGGAGCTCCTACGAGCAGTACTTC
CAISEPTAGGSSYEQYF
>TRBJ2-2|TRBD2|17|TRBV6-4|.
TGTGCCAGCAGTTCCGCCCGGACTAGCGGGAACACCGGGGAGCTGTTTTTT
CASSSARTSGNTGELFF